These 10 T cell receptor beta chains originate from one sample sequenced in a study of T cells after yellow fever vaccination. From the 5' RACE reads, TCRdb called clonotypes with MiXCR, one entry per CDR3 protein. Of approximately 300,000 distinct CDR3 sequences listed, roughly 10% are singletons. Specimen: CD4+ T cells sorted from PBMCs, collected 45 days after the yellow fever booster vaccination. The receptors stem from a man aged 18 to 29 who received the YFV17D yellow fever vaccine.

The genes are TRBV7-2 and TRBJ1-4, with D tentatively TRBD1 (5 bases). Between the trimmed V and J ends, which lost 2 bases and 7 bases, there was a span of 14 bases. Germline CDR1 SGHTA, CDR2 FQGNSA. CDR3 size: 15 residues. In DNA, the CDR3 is TGTGCCAGCAGCTTATGGGGGACGCTGGGTGAAAAACTGTTTTTT. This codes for CASSLWGTLGEKLFF.

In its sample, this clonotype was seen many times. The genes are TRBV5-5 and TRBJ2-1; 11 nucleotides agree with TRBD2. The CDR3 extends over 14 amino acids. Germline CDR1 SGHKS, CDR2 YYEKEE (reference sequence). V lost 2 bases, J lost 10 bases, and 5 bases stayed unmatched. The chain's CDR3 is CASSLLAGEFEQFF. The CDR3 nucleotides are TGTGCCAGCAGCTTACTAGCGGGGGAATTCGAGCAGTTCTTC.

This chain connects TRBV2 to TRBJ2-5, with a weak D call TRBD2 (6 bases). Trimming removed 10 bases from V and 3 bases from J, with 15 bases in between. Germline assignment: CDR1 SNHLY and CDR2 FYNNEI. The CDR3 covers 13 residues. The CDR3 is CAITRTGEETQYF. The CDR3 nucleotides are TGTGCCATAACCAGAACGGGGGAAGAGACCCAGTACTTC.

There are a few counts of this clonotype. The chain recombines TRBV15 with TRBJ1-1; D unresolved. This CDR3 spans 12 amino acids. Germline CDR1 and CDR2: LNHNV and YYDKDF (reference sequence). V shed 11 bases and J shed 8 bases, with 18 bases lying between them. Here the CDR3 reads CALGRVGAEAFF. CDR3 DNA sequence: TGTGCCCTCGGGAGGGTGGGAGCGGAAGCTTTCTTT.

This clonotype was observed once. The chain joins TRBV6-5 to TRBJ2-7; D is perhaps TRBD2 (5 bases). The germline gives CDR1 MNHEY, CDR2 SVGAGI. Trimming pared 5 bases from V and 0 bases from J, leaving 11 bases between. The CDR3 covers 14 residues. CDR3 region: CASSRGWSSYEQYF. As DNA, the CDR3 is TGTGCCAGCAGTCGCGGGTGGAGCTCCTACGAGCAGTACTTC.

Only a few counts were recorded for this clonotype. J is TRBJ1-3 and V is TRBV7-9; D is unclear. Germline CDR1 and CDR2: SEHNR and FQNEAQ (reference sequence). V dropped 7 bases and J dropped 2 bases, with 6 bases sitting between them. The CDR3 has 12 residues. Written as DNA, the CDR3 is TGTGCCAGCACCTCCACTGGAAACACCATATATTTT. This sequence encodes CASTSTGNTIYF.

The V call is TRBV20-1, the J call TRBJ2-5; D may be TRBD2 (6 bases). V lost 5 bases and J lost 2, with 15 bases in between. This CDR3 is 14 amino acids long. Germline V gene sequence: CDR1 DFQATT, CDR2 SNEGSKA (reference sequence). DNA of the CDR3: TGCAGTGCTCCCCGGGTAGCGGAACAAGAGACCCAGTACTTC. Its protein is CSAPRVAEQETQYF.

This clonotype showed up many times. CDR3 nucleotide sequence: TGTGCCACCAGTGATGACAGCAAGATCACAGATACGCAGTATTTT. Translating it yields CATSDDSKITDTQYF. The rearrangement links TRBV24-1 to TRBJ2-3; D is perhaps TRBD1 (5 bases). Per the germline V gene, CDR1 is KGHDR and CDR2 is SFDVKD. V lost 3 bases to trimming and J lost 2 bases, with 11 bases between them. The CDR3 length is 15 residues.

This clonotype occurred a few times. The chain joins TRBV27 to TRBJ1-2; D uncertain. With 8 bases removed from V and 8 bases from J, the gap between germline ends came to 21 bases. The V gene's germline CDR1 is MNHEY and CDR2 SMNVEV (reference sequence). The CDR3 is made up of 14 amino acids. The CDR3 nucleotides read TGTGCCAGCGGGCCCGCGGCTAAGGGTTTCGGCTACACCTTC. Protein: CASGPAAKGFGYTF.

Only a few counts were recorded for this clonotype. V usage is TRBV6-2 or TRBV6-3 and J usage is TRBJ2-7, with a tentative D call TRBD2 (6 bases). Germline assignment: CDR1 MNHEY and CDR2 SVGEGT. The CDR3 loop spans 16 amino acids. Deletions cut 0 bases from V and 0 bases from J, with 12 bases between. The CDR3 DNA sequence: TGTGCCAGCAGTTACTCAACGGACGGGAGCTCCTACGAGCAGTACTTC. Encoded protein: CASSYSTDGSSYEQYF.